A single sample is the source of the 25 T cell receptor beta chains below, sequenced in a study of CD8 T cells in ankylosing spondylitis. TCRdb re-analysed the 5' RACE reads in MiXCR, keeping a single row per CDR3 protein. The sample carries roughly 230,000 distinct CDR3 sequences, 15% to 20% recorded once. Sequenced: blood, either unsorted or a sorted T cell fraction (not recorded which). The origin of the receptors is a male donor with ankylosing spondylitis or in good health (not recorded which).

This clonotype was seen only a few times. The rearrangement links TRBV7-2 to TRBJ1-2; no reliable D call. Between the trimmed V and J ends, which lost 4 bases and 5 bases, there was a span of 11 bases. The germline V gene has CDR1 SGHTA and CDR2 FQGNSA. The CDR3 extends over 13 amino acids. The CDR3 bases are TGTGCCAGCAGCTGGGTATCTCGATATGGCTACACCTTC. Translating gives CASSWVSRYGYTF.

This clonotype was recorded at least ten times. V usage is TRBV3-1 and J usage is TRBJ1-5; no firm D call. The CDR3 contains 15 residues. Per the germline V gene, CDR1 is LGHDT and CDR2 is YNNKEL (reference sequence). V dropped 2 bases and J dropped 0 bases, with 8 bases sitting between them. This chain's CDR3 is CASSQSYPSNQPQHF. CDR3 DNA sequence: TGTGCCAGCAGCCAATCTTATCCTAGCAATCAGCCCCAGCATTTT.

Only a few counts were recorded for this clonotype. The chain has TRBV12-5 and TRBJ2-3, with D perhaps TRBD1 or TRBD2 (5 bases each). This CDR3 is built from 16 residues. Trimming removed 0 bases from V and 1 base from J, with 11 bases in between. Germline V gives CDR1 LGHNT, CDR2 FRNRAP. CDR3 DNA: TGTGCTAGTGGTTTGGTAACCGGGGCGGGCACAGATACGCAGTATTTT. This translates into CASGLVTGAGTDTQYF.

There are many counts of this clonotype. The chain couples TRBV12-3 or TRBV12-4 to TRBJ2-3, with D perhaps matching TRBD2 (5 bases). Trimming shortened V by 8 bases and J by 2 bases, and 8 bases separated the two germline ends. The CDR3 has 12 amino acids. This CDR3 is CASGSVTDTQYF. Here the CDR3 DNA reads TGTGCCAGCGGTAGCGTCACAGATACGCAGTATTTT.

This clonotype occurred many times. The rearrangement joins TRBV12-3 or TRBV12-4 to TRBJ1-1; D remains unclear. The CDR3 is 12 amino acids. Trimming shortened V by 1 base and J by 4 bases, and 4 bases separated the two germline ends. DNA for the CDR3: TGTGCCAGCAGTTTAGGAAGCACTGAAGCTTTCTTT. Amino acids: CASSLGSTEAFF.

The gene calls are TRBV7-9 and TRBJ2-5; 8 bases are shared with TRBD2. J gave up 4 bases and V 6 bases, and 10 bases lay outside the gene matches. Germline V lookup: CDR1 SEHNR, CDR2 FQNEAQ (reference sequence). CDR3 length: 15 amino acids. The CDR3 loop reads CASRKAGEFPETQYF. As DNA, the CDR3 is TGTGCCAGCAGGAAAGCGGGGGAGTTCCCAGAGACCCAGTACTTC.

Many counts were recorded for this clonotype. J is TRBJ2-7 and V is TRBV9, with D unresolved. The germline gives CDR1 SGDLS, CDR2 YYNGEE. Deletions cut 4 bases from V and 6 bases from J, with 14 bases between. The CDR3 is 13 amino acids. The CDR3 bases are TGTGCCAGCAGCACGCATCAGTTCGCCGAGCAGTACTTC. Its translation is CASSTHQFAEQYF.

The rearrangement links TRBV28 to TRBJ2-7; 14 bases line up with TRBD2. This CDR3 spans 17 amino acids. V lost 3 bases to trimming and J lost 4 bases; unmatched junction nucleotides: 8. Germline loops: CDR1 MDHEN, CDR2 SYDVKM. The DNA of the CDR3 is TGTGCCAGCAGTTTCTCCGGGACTAGCGGGAGTAGGTACGAGCAGTACTTC. Protein sequence: CASSFSGTSGSRYEQYF.

This sequence joins TRBV27 and TRBJ2-1; D may be TRBD1 (5 bases). The CDR3 is 14 residues long. Germline V gene data show CDR1 as MNHEY and CDR2 as SMNVEV (reference sequence). Trimming left V 3 bases short and J 4 bases short, with 10 bases between. CDR3 sequence (DNA): TGTGCCAGCAGTTTGCGGACACCTTACAATGAGCAGTTCTTC. It codes for CASSLRTPYNEQFF.

This rearrangement joins TRBV4-1 to TRBJ2-7; TRBD2 aligns across 7 bases. This CDR3 is 14 amino acids long. In germline, CDR1 is MGHRA, CDR2 YSYEKL. The V gene end was trimmed by 4 bases and the J gene end by 0 bases; junction bases not matched to a gene: 3. The CDR3 spells CASSRERDSYEQYF. CDR3 DNA: TGCGCCAGCAGCCGAGAGCGGGACTCCTACGAGCAGTACTTC.

V is TRBV3-1 and J is TRBJ2-1; 11 positions agree with TRBD2. Germline assignment: CDR1 LGHDT and CDR2 YNNKEL (reference sequence). Trimming cost V 3 bases and J 5 bases; bases outside gene matches: 6. The CDR3 extends over 16 amino acids. The CDR3 DNA follows: TGTGCCAGCAGCCAGTTACTAGCGGGAGTTGACAATGAGCAGTTCTTC. Translation: CASSQLLAGVDNEQFF.

The genes are TRBV4-1 and TRBJ1-4; TRBD1 agrees at 8 bases. There are 16 residues in the CDR3. V lost 3 bases and J lost 8; bases outside the gene matches: 11. Germline-derived CDR1 and CDR2 are MGHRA and YSYEKL. CDR3 loop: CASSHRAGGLEEKLFF. The CDR3 coding sequence is TGCGCCAGCAGCCATCGGGCAGGGGGCTTAGAAGAAAAACTGTTTTTT.

The J gene is TRBJ2-2, the V gene TRBV20-1; D possibly corresponds to TRBD2 (6 bases). There are 17 residues in the CDR3. CDR1 and CDR2 from the germline V gene are DFQATT and SNEGSKA (reference sequence). The V end was cut by 8 bases, the J end by 3 bases, with 25 bases between. The CDR3 here is CSFRGQSPGVDTGELFF. The CDR3 DNA is TGCAGTTTTAGAGGCCAGTCTCCGGGAGTGGACACCGGGGAGCTGTTTTTT.

This chain links TRBV7-9 with TRBJ2-2; either TRBD1 or TRBD2 may fit D (5 bases each). The CDR3 spans 16 residues. Trimming shortened V by 5 bases and J by 2 bases, and 15 bases separated the two germline ends. Germline lookup yields CDR1 SEHNR and CDR2 FQNEAQ (reference sequence). The CDR3 DNA sequence: TGTGCCAGCAGCCCAGCCGGGACGGCAAACACCGGGGAGCTGTTTTTT. Translation gives CASSPAGTANTGELFF.

Many counts were recorded for this clonotype. V and J are TRBV25-1 and TRBJ2-7; D is undetermined. The CDR3 sequence is 12 residues long. Germline lookup yields CDR1 MGHDK and CDR2 SYGVNS. Between the trimmed V and J ends, which lost 6 bases and 3 bases, there was a span of 9 bases. CDR3 in amino acids: CASSNGGYEQYF. The CDR3 nucleotides are TGTGCCAGCAGCAACGGCGGCTACGAGCAGTACTTC.

Only a few counts were recorded for this clonotype. The chain is built from TRBV12-3 or TRBV12-4 and TRBJ2-1, with TRBD2 identical over 10 bases. The V gene end was trimmed by 3 bases and the J gene end by 3 bases; junction bases not matched to a gene: 20. This CDR3 is 21 amino acids long. The CDR3 spells CASSLGGQGAQREGIYNEQFF. The DNA for the CDR3 is TGTGCCAGCAGTTTGGGGGGCCAGGGCGCCCAGCGGGAGGGAATCTACAATGAGCAGTTCTTC.

This clonotype appeared a few times. The genes are TRBV29-1 and TRBJ2-2, with 7 bases identical to TRBD2. The length of the CDR3 is 15 residues. Germline V lookup: CDR1 SQVTM, CDR2 ANQGSEA. The ends lost 3 bases at V and 4 bases at J; junction bases unmatched: 8. CDR3 in DNA: TGCAGCGTTGAGGAGACGGGGACTACCACCGGGGAGCTGTTTTTT. It codes for CSVEETGTTTGELFF.

The chain uses TRBV20-1 and TRBJ2-1; 11 positions match TRBD2. CDR3 size: 13 residues. CDR1 is DFQATT, CDR2 SNEGSKA, per germline (reference sequence). V trimming: 6 bases; J trimming: 7 bases; junction bases outside the gene matches: 5. CDR3 sequence: CSAGTSGTNEQFF. The CDR3 region has the DNA TGCAGTGCCGGGACTAGCGGAACAAATGAGCAGTTCTTC.

This clonotype has just a few counts. The V call is TRBV27, the J call TRBJ2-1, with D possibly called TRBD1 or TRBD2 (5 bases each). The CDR3 extends over 14 amino acids. Between the trimmed V and J ends, which lost 9 bases and 4 bases, there was a span of 16 bases. The germline V gene has CDR1 MNHEY and CDR2 SMNVEV (reference sequence). The CDR3 loop reads CASGRGPLYNEQFF. The DNA for the CDR3 is TGTGCCAGTGGCCGGGGACCCTTGTACAATGAGCAGTTCTTC.

The chain links TRBV7-9 to TRBJ2-1, with 11 positions matching TRBD2. V gave up 5 bases and J gave up 5 bases; unmatched junction bases: 5. This CDR3 is built from 15 residues. Germline V gene lookup returns CDR1 SEHNR and CDR2 FQNEAQ (reference sequence). The CDR3 reads CASSVLAGVHNEQFF. DNA of the CDR3: TGTGCCAGCAGCGTACTAGCGGGAGTCCACAATGAGCAGTTCTTC.

A few counts support this clonotype. The rearrangement uses TRBV6-2 or TRBV6-3 and TRBJ2-2; 7 bases match TRBD1. Germline values: CDR1 MNHEY, CDR2 SVGEGT. The CDR3 loop spans 15 amino acids. Trimming took 2 bases from V and 6 from J; bases not matched to a gene: 6. The CDR3 region is CASSYLQGTSGELFF. The CDR3 DNA is TGTGCCAGCAGTTACCTACAGGGGACCTCCGGGGAGCTGTTTTTT.

The sample holds many counts of this clonotype. This chain joins TRBV9 and TRBJ1-1, with TRBD1 matching over 8 bases. Germline V gives CDR1 SGDLS, CDR2 YYNGEE. V lost 6 bases, J lost 7 bases, and 8 bases stayed unmatched. The CDR3 runs 13 residues. The CDR3, as DNA: TGTGCCAGCACCCCGACAGGGGTTGGTGAAGCTTTCTTT. Encoded protein: CASTPTGVGEAFF.

A few counts support this clonotype. The J gene is TRBJ2-7, the V gene TRBV20-1, with D tentatively TRBD2 (6 bases). This CDR3 comprises 13 residues. Germline V gene sequence: CDR1 DFQATT, CDR2 SNEGSKA (reference sequence). Trimming cost V 6 bases and J 2 bases, with 14 bases left between them. The chain's CDR3 is CSAKRTNTYEQYF. The CDR3 nucleotides are TGCAGTGCCAAACGGACTAACACCTACGAGCAGTACTTC.

This clonotype was picked up a small number of times. The genes are TRBV18 and TRBJ2-7; 10 nucleotides match TRBD1. Trimming took 8 bases from V and 3 from J; bases not matched to a gene: 7. Germline V CDR1 and CDR2: KGHSH, LQKENI. CDR3 size: 14 residues. The CDR3, as DNA: TGTGCCAGCGTTCCCGGGACAGGGGTCTACGAGCAGTACTTC. Protein: CASVPGTGVYEQYF. Full variable domain (rest looked up from reference TRBV18 and TRBJ2-7): NAGVMQNPRHLVRRRGQEARLRCSPMKGHSHVYWYRQLPEEGLKFMVYLQKENIIDESGMPKERFSAEFPKEGPSILRIQQVVRGDSAAYFCASVPGTGVYEQYFGPGTRLTVT.

The chain uses TRBV4-1 and TRBJ2-1; 8 bases match TRBD2. Germline-derived CDR1 and CDR2 are MGHRA and YSYEKL. Unmatched junction bases numbered 11, after V lost 0 bases and J lost 7 bases. The CDR3 sequence is 17 residues long. DNA for the CDR3: TGCGCCAGCAGCCAAGATTTTCCGGGAGGGCCTCGAAATGAGCAGTTCTTC. It translates to CASSQDFPGGPRNEQFF.